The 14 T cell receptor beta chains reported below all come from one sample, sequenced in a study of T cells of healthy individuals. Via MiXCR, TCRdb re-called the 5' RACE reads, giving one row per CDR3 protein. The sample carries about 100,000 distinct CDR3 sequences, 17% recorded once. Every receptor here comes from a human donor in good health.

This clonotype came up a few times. The CDR3 DNA is TGTGCCAGCAGGGGGACTAGCGGGGCAGATACGCAGTATTTT. Its translation: CASRGTSGADTQYF. The chain joins TRBV2 to TRBJ2-3; 13 bases match TRBD2. V dropped 6 bases and J dropped 4; count of bases not matched to a gene: 1. Per the germline V gene, CDR1 is SNHLY and CDR2 is FYNNEI. CDR3 length equals 14 residues.

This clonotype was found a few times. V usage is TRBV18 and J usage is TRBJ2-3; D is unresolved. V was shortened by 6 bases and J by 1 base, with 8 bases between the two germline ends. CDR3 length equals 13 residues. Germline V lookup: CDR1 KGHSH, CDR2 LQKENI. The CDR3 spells CASSVLGTDTQYF. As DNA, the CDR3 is TGTGCCAGCTCGGTGCTCGGCACAGATACGCAGTATTTT.

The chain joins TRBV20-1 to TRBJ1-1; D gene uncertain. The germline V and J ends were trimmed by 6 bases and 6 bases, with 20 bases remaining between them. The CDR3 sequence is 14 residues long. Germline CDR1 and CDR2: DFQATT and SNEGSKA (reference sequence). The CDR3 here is CSARRGWSDPEAFF. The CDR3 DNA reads TGCAGTGCAAGGCGAGGGTGGAGTGATCCTGAAGCTTTCTTT.

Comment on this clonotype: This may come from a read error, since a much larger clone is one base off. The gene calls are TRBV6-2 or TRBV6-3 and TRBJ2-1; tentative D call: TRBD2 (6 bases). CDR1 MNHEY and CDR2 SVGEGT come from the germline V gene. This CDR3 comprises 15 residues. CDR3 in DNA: TGTGCCAGCAGTCCCCATAGCGGTCCCTACAATGAGCAGCTCTTC. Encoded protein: CASSPHSGPYNEQLF.

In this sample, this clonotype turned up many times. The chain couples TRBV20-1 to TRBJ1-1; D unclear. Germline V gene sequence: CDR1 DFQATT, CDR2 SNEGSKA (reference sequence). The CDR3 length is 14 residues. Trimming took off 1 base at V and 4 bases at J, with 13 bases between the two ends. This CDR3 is CSARGGIRSTEAFF. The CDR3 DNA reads TGCAGTGCTAGAGGGGGTATAAGGAGCACTGAAGCTTTCTTT.

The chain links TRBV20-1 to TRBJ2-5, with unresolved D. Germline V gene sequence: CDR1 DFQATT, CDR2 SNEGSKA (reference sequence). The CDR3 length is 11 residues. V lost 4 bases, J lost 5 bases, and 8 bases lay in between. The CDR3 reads CSATITETQYF. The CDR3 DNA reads TGCAGTGCTACAATAACGGAGACCCAGTACTTC.

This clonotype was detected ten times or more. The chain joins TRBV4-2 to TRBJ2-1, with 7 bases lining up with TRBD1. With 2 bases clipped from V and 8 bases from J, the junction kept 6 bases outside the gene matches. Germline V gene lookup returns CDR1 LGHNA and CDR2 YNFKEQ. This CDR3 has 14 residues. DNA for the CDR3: TGTGCCAGCAGCCAAAACAGGGGAACGGATGAGCAGTTCTTC. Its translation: CASSQNRGTDEQFF.

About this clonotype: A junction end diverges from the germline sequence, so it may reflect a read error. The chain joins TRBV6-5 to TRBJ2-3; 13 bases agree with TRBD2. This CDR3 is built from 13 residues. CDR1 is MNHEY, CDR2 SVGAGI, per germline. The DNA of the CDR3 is TGTGCCAGCAGTTACGGACTAGCGGGAGCGCAATCTTTT. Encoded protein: CASSYGLAGAQSF.

CDR3 protein: CASSITTGASYNEQFF. CDR3 bases: TGTGCCAGCAGCATAACGACAGGGGCGTCATACAATGAGCAGTTCTTC. The chain uses TRBV5-4 and TRBJ2-1, with TRBD1 matching 8 bases. The V gene's germline CDR1 is SGHNT and CDR2 YYREEE (reference sequence). J lost 4 bases, V lost 4 bases, and 10 bases had no gene match. The CDR3 runs to 16 residues.

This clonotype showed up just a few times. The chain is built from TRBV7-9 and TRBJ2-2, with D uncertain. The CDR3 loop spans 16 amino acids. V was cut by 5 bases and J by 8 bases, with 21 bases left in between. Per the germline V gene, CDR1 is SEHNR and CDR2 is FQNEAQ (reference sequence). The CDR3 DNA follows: TGTGCCAGCAGCCCGCCCCAGGCCCGGCGGTTAGGGGAGCTGTTTTTT. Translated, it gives CASSPPQARRLGELFF.

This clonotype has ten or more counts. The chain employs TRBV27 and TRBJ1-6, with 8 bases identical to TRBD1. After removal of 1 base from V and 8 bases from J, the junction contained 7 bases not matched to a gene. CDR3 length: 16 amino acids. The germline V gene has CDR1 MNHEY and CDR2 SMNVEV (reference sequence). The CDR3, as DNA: TGTGCCAGCAGTTTATACCGGACAGGGTATCATTCACCCCTCCACTTT. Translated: CASSLYRTGYHSPLHF.

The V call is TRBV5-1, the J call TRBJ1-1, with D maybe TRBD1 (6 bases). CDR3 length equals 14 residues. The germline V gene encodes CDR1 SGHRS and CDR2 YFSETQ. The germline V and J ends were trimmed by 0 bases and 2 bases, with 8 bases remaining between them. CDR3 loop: CASSLEGGNTEAFF. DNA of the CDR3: TGCGCCAGCAGCTTGGAGGGGGGCAACACTGAAGCTTTCTTT.

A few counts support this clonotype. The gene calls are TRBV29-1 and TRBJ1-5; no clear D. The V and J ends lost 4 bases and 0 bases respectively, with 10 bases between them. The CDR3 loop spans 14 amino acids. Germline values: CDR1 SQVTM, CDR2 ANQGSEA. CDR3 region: CSVVTGFSNQPQHF. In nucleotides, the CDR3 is TGCAGCGTTGTGACGGGATTTAGCAATCAGCCCCAGCATTTT. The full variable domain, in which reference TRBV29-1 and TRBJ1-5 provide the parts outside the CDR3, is SAVISQKPSRDICQRGTSLTIQCQVDSQVTMMFWYRQQPGQSLTLIATANQGSEATYESGFVIDKFPISRPNLTFSTLTVSNMSPEDSSIYLCSVVTGFSNQPQHFGDGTRLSIL.

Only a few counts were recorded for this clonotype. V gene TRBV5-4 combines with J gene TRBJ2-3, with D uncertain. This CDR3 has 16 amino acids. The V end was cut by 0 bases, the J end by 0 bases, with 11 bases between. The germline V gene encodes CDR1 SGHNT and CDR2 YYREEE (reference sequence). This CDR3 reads CASSLAGIPSTDTQYF. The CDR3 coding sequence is TGTGCCAGCAGCTTGGCCGGAATTCCTAGCACAGATACGCAGTATTTT. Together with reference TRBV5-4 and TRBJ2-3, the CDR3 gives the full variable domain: ETGVTQSPTHLIKTRGQQVTLRCSSQSGHNTVSWYQQALGQGPQFIFQYYREEENGRGNFPPRFSGLQFPNYSSELNVNALELDDSALYLCASSLAGIPSTDTQYFGPGTRLTVL.